This T cell receptor beta chain originates from a study of T cell changes during pregnancy in multiple sclerosis (dated by TCRdb to 2018 to 2020). In terms of the full investigation: Changes in the T cell repertoire over the course of pregnancy were examined in this study in women with multiple sclerosis.

This clone has a single count. The target of this receptor is not known. Nothing much larger sits one base from this clone, and base qualities are not available. Library creation used the immunoSEQ multiplex PCR assay. Drawn from immuneACCESS, this table holds only the in-frame rearrangements with V and J called that TCRdb kept. Clones are partly lost; checked studies trace under half to an unresolved V gene and leave the rest unexplained. This sample has approximately 92,000 clones in its table, and roughly 92% of those were observed once. The ten largest clones capture more than 0.75% of the sample. V is pared back by 4 bases and J by 0 bases, with 9 bases lying between the germline termini. There are 14 amino acids in the CDR3, from cysteine to phenylalanine inclusive. Only CDR3 DNA remains: 42 bases, in frame from the first base. As encoded in the germline V gene, CDR1 is MNHNS while CDR2 is SASEGT.

The clonotype was recovered from a female donor with multiple sclerosis, enrolled in a pregnancy study. Sequenced here: peripheral blood, sampled after pregnancy. The rearrangement joined TRBV6-1 to TRBJ1-1, with the D gene call left open. The nucleotides read TGTGCCAGCAGTGGGGCGCCGTTGAACACTGAAGCTTTCTTT. It encodes CASSGAPLNTEAFF.